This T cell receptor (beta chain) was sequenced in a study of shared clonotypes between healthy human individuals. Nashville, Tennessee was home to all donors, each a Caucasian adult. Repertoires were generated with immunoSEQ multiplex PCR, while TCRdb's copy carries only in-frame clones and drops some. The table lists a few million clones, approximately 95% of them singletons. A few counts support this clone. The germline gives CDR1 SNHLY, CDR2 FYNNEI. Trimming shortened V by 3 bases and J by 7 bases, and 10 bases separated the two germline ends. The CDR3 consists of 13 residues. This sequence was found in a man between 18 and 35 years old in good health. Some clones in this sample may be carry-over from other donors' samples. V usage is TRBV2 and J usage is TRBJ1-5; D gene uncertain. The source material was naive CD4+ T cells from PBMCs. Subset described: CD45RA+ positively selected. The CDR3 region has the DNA TGTGCCAGCAGTGAGGGCAGTTGGCAGCCCCAGCATTTT. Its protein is CASSEGSWQPQHF.